These 8 T cell receptor beta chains came from one sample sequenced in a study of technical replicates of blood from four donors. Profiled with immunoSEQ multiplex PCR; TCRdb holds only in-frame clones, not every one. The data show some 84,000 clones, roughly 90% seen once. The sequencing sample was made of T cells isolated from PBMCs. The receptors come from a human donor in good health.

This chain joins TRBV7-8 and TRBJ1-2, with D unclear. Per germline, CDR1 SGHVS and CDR2 FQNEAQ. The CDR3 consists of 18 residues. The V and J ends lost 5 bases and 0 bases respectively, with 22 bases between them. The CDR3 DNA follows: TGTGCCAGCAGCAGCGGGTCCGGGGATAGCCTCTCTAACTATGGCTACACCTTC. Amino acid sequence: CASSSGSGDSLSNYGYTF.

The V and J genes are TRBV4-1 and TRBJ1-2; no reliable D call. Trimming stripped 0 bases from V and 4 bases from J, with 9 bases between. The germline V gene encodes CDR1 MGHRA and CDR2 YSYEKL. The CDR3 loop spans 14 amino acids. The CDR3 region is CASSQDQQPYGYTF. In nucleotides, the CDR3 is TGCGCCAGCAGCCAAGATCAACAGCCCTATGGCTACACCTTC.

This clone was seen just once. The chain uses TRBV7-2 and TRBJ2-3; no firm D call. CDR3 size: 14 residues. Germline V gives CDR1 SGHTA, CDR2 FQGNSA. The V end lost 4 bases, the J end lost 0 bases, and 8 bases lay between the germline ends. The DNA for the CDR3 is TGTGCCAGCAGCTCCGGGTATAGCACAGATACGCAGTATTTT. Translation gives CASSSGYSTDTQYF.

The gene calls are TRBV15 and TRBJ1-5; D unclear. This CDR3 has 13 amino acids. V gave up 0 bases and J gave up 5 bases, with 5 bases separating them. Germline lookup yields CDR1 LNHNV and CDR2 YYDKDF (reference sequence). CDR3 amino acids: CATSRDIYQPQHF. Here the CDR3 DNA reads TGTGCCACCAGCAGAGATATTTATCAGCCCCAGCATTTT.

The chain has TRBV6-1 and TRBJ1-2; TRBD1 aligns across 7 bases. This CDR3 region has 14 residues. The ends lost 2 bases at V and 3 bases at J; junction bases unmatched: 3. Germline lookup yields CDR1 MNHNS and CDR2 SASEGT. CDR3 amino acids: CASSELQGDYGYTF. DNA of the CDR3: TGTGCCAGCAGTGAACTTCAGGGGGACTATGGCTACACCTTC.

This clone was counted a few times. The J gene is TRBJ1-3, the V gene TRBV30; D not certain. The germline CDR1 and CDR2 sequences are GTSNPN and SVGIG (reference sequence). CDR3 length: 11 residues. With 5 bases removed from V and 8 bases from J, the gap between germline ends came to 10 bases. The CDR3 loop is CAWGTRDTIYF. CDR3 nucleotides: TGTGCCTGGGGAACGCGGGACACCATATATTTT.

This chain uses TRBV29-1 with TRBJ2-3; 10 positions match TRBD2. Germline CDR1 SQVTM, CDR2 ANQGSEA. After removal of 4 bases from V and 0 bases from J, the junction contained 4 bases not matched to a gene. The length of the CDR3 is 15 residues. The CDR3 loop is CSVGGLASSTDTQYF. The CDR3 DNA sequence: TGCAGCGTTGGGGGACTAGCGTCTAGCACAGATACGCAGTATTTT.

The chain employs TRBV30 and TRBJ1-3; D is uncertain. V lost 1 base and J 4 bases, leaving 8 bases between the germline ends. CDR1 GTSNPN and CDR2 SVGIG come from the germline V gene (reference sequence). This CDR3 contains 13 residues. CDR3 sequence (DNA): TGTGCCTGGAGTGAACAGATCGGAAACACCATATATTTT. Residues: CAWSEQIGNTIYF.